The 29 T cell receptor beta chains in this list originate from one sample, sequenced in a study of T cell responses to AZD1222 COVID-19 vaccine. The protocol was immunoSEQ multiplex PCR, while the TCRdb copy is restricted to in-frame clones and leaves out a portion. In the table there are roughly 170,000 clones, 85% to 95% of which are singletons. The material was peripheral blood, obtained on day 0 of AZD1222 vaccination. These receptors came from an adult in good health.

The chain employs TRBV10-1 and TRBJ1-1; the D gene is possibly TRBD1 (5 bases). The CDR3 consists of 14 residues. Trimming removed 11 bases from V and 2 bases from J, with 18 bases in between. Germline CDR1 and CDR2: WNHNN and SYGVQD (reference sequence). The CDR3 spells CAPTDPGINTEAFF. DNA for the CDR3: TGCGCCCCCACTGACCCAGGGATCAACACTGAAGCTTTCTTT.

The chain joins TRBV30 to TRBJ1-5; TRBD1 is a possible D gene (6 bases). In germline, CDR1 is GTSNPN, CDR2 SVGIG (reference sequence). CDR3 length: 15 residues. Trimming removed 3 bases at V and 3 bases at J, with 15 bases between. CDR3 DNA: TGTGCCTGGAGCCAGGATACAGGGATCAATCAGCCCCAGCATTTT. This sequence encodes CAWSQDTGINQPQHF.

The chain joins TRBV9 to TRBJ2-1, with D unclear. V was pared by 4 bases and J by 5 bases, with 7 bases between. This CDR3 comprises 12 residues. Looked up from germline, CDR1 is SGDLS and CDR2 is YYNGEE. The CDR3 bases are TGTGCCAGCAGCCCCCACAACAATGAGCAGTTCTTC. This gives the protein CASSPHNNEQFF.

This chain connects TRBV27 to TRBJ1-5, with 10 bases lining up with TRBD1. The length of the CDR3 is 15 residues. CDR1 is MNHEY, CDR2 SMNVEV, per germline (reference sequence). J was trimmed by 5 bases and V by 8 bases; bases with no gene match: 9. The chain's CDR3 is CASWSLGQGDQPQHF. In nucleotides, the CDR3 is TGTGCCAGCTGGTCTCTCGGACAGGGGGATCAGCCCCAGCATTTT.

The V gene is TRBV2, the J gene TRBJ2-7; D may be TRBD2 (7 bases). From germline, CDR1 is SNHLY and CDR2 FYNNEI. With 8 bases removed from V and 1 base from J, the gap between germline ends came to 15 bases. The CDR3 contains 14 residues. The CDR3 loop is CASLRGGTSYEQYF. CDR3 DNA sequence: TGTGCCAGCCTGAGGGGGGGAACGTCCTACGAGCAGTACTTC.

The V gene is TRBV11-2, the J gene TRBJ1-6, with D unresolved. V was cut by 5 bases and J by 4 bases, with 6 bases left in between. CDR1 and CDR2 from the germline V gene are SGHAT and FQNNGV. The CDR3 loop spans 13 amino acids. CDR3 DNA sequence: TGTGCCAGCAGCATCGGGTATAATTCACCCCTCCACTTT. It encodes CASSIGYNSPLHF.

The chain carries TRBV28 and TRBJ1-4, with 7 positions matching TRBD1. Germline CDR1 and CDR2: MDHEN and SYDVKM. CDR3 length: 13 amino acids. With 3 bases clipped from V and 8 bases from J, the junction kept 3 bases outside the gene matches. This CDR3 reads CASSFTGQEKLFF. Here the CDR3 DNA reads TGTGCCAGCAGTTTTACGGGACAGGAAAAACTGTTTTTT.

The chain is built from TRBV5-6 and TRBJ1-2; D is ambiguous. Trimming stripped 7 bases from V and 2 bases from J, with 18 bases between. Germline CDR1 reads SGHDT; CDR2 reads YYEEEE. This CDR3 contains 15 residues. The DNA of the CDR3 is TGTGCCAGCGGGATCGCCGATAGAGGCAACTATGGCTACACCTTC. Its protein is CASGIADRGNYGYTF.

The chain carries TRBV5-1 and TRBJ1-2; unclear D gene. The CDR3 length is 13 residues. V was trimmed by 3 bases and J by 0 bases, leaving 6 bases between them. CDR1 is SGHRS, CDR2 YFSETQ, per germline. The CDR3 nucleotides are TGCGCCAGCAGCTCCGGGTCTAACTATGGCTACACCTTC. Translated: CASSSGSNYGYTF.

The DNA for the CDR3 is TGTGCCAGCAGTGCAGGTCTGGGGGAGCAGTACTTC. Translation gives CASSAGLGEQYF. The V call is TRBV27, the J call TRBJ2-7; no firm D call. The CDR3 covers 12 residues. The germline V and J ends were trimmed by 5 bases and 7 bases, with 12 bases remaining between them. Looked up from germline, CDR1 is MNHEY and CDR2 is SMNVEV (reference sequence).

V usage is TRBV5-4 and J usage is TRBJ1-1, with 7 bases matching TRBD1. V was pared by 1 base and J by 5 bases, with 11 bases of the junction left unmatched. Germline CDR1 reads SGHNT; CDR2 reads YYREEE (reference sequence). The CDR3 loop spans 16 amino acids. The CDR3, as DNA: TGTGCCAGCAGCTTGACTCCAGGGGGTCAAAAGACTGAAGCTTTCTTT. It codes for CASSLTPGGQKTEAFF.

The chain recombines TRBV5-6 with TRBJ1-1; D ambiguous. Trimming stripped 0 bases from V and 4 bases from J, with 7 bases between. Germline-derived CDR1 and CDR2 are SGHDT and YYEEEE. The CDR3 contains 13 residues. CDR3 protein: CASSLVELTEAFF. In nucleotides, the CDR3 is TGTGCCAGCAGCTTGGTCGAACTCACTGAAGCTTTCTTT.

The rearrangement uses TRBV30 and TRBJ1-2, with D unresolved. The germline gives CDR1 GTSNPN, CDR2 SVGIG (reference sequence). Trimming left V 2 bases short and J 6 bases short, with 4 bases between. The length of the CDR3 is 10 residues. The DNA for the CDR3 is TGTGCCTGGAGTAGAAATGGCTACACCTTC. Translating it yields CAWSRNGYTF.

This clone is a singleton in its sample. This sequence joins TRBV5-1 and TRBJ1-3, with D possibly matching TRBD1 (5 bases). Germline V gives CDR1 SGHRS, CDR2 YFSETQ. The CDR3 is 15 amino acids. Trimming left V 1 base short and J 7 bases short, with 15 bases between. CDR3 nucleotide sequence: TGCGCCAGCAGCTTGATGACAGCCTCTTCGAACACCATATATTTT. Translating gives CASSLMTASSNTIYF.

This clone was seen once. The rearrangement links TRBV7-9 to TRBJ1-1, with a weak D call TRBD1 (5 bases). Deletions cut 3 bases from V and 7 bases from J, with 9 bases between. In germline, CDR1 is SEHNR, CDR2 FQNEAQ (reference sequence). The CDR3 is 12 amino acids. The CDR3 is CASSFKGSEAFF. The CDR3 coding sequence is TGTGCCAGCAGCTTCAAGGGGAGTGAAGCTTTCTTT.

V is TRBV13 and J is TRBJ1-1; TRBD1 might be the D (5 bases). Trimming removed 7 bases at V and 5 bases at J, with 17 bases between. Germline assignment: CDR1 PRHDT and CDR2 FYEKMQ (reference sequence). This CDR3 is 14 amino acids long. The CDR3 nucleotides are TGTGCCAGCACCGGGCAGGGCTCCGAAACTGAAGCTTTCTTT. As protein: CASTGQGSETEAFF.

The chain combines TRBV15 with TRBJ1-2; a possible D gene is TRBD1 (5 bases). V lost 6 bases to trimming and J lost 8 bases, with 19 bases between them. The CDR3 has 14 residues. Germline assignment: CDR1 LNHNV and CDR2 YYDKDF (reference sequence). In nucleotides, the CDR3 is TGTGCCACCAGGGACCCCTCAGGGCCGTCGGGCTACACCTTC. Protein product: CATRDPSGPSGYTF.

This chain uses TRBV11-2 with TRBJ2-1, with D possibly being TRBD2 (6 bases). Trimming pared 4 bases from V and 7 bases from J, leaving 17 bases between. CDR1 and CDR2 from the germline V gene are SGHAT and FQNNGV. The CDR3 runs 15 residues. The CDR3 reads CASSWVLREKNEQFF. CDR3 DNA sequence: TGTGCCAGCAGCTGGGTTTTACGGGAGAAGAATGAGCAGTTCTTC.

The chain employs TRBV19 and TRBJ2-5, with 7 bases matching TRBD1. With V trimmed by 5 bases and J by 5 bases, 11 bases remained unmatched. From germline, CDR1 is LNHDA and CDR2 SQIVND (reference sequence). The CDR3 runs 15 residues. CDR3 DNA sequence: TGTGCCAGTAGTCCCGGGACAGCGTTGGGTGAGACCCAGTACTTC. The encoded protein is CASSPGTALGETQYF.

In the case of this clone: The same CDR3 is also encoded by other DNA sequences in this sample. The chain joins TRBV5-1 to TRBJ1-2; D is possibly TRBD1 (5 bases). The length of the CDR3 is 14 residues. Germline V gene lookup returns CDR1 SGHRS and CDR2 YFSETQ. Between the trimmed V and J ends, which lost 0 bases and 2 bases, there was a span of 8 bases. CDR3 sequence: CASSLGGENYGYTF. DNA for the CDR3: TGCGCCAGCAGCTTGGGGGGCGAGAACTATGGCTACACCTTC.

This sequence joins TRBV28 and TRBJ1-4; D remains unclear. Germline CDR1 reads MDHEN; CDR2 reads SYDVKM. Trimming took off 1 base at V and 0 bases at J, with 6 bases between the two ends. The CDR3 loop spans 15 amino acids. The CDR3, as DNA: TGTGCCAGCAGTTTATTTGGGACAACTAATGAAAAACTGTTTTTT. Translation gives CASSLFGTTNEKLFF.

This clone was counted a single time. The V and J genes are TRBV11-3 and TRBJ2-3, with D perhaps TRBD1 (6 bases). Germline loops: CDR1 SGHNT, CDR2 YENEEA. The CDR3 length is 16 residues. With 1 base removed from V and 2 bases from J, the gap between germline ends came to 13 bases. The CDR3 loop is CASSLAGDRPTDTQYF. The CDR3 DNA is TGTGCCAGCAGCTTAGCGGGCGACAGGCCCACAGATACGCAGTATTTT. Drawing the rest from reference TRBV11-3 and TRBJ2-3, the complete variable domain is EAGVVQSPRYKIIEKKQPVAFWCNPISGHNTLYWYLQNLGQGPELLIRYENEEAVDDSQLPKDRFSAERLKGVDSTLKIQPAELGDSAVYLCASSLAGDRPTDTQYFGPGTRLTVL.

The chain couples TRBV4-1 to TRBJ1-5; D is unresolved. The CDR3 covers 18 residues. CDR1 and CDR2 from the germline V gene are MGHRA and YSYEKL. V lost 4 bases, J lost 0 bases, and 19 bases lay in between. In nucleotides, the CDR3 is TGCGCCAGCAGCCGCGCTCCCGGATGGTACTATAGCAATCAGCCCCAGCATTTT. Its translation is CASSRAPGWYYSNQPQHF.

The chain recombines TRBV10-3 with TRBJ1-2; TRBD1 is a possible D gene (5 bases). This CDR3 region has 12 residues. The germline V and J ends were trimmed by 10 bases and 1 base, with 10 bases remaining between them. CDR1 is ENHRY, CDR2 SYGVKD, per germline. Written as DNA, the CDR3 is TGTGCCACGGGGGGAGATAACTATGGCTACACCTTC. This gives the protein CATGGDNYGYTF.

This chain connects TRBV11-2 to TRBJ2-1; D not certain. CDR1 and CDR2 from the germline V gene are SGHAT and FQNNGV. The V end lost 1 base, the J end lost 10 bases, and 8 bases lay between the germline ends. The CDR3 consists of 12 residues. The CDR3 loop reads CASSLGLGEQFF. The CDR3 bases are TGTGCCAGCAGCTTAGGCCTAGGGGAGCAGTTCTTC.

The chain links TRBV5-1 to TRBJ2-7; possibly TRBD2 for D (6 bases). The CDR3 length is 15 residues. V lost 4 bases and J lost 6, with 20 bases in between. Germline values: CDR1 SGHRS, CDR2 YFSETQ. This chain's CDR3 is CASSIGGLTSIEQYF. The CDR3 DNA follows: TGCGCCAGCAGCATTGGGGGTCTAACTAGCATCGAGCAGTACTTC. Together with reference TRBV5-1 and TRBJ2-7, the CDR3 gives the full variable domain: KAGVTQTPRYLIKTRGQQVTLSCSPISGHRSVSWYQQTPGQGLQFLFEYFSETQRNKGNFPGRFSGRQFSNSRSEMNVSTLELGDSALYLCASSIGGLTSIEQYFGPGTRLTVT.

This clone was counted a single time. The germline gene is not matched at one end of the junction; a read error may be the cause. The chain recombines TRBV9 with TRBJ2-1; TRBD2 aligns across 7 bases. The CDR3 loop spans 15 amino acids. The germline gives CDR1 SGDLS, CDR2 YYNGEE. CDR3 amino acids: CARSLGGEGSNEQFF. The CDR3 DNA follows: TGTGCCCGCAGCCTGGGGGGGGAAGGTTCGAATGAGCAGTTCTTC.

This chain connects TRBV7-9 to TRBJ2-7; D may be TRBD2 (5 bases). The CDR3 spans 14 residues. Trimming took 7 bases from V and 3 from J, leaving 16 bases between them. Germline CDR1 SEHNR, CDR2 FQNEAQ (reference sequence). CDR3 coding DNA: TGTGCCAGCACCAACAAGCCCGGGAACTACGAGCAGTACTTC. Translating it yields CASTNKPGNYEQYF.

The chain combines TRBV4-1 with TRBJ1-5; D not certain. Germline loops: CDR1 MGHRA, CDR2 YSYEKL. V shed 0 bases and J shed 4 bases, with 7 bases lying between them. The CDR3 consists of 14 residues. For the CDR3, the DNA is TGCGCCAGCAGCCAAGAGTCCCCGAATCAGCCCCAGCATTTT. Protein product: CASSQESPNQPQHF.